Listed below are T cell receptor beta chains from one sample, sequenced in a study of T-cell reconstitution after alpha-beta-depleted transplantation in children. Each CDR3 protein gets one entry after TCRdb re-called the PCR reads with MiXCR. Counted here are 200,000 to 250,000 distinct CDR3 sequences, 7% to 9% occurring once; the ten biggest clones make up approximately 40%. Sample: PBMCs, mostly from graft donor cells, taken 360 days after TCRalphabeta/CD19-depleted stem cell transplant. Receptors were obtained from a male patient between 2 and 10 years old who had a stem cell transplant for acute myeloid leukemia, so the T cells may come from the graft donor. Each CDR3 is given with its conserved first and last residue. The D gene is left open where the match is weak. Rows may omit the clone size; those that give it use once, few, many or a size class.

TRBV20-1	13	TRBJ2-2	many	.	TGCAGTGCTAGATTCCAGGAAGCCGGGGAGCTGTTTTTT	CSARFQEAGELFF
TRBV15	15	TRBJ2-1	.	.	TGTGCCACCTCGTCGAGCGTCGGGAGTACCAATGAGCAGTTCTTC	CATSSSVGSTNEQFF
TRBV4-2	15	TRBJ2-2	many	.	TGTGCCAGCAGCCACAAGAGGGGGAACACCGGGGAGCTGTTTTTT	CASSHKRGNTGELFF
TRBV7-2	11	TRBJ2-3	.	.	TGTGGGTCGGCCCGCACAGATACGCAGTATTTT	CGSARTDTQYF
TRBV10-3	14	TRBJ2-4	.	TRBD1	TGTGCCATCAGTGTAACCAGGGGACAGAACATTCAGTACTTC	CAISVTRGQNIQYF
TRBV12-3/TRBV12-4	13	TRBJ2-7	many	.	TGTGCCAGCACGCTTCGGGACGGCTACGAGCAGTACTTC	CASTLRDGYEQYF
TRBV6-2/TRBV6-3	16	TRBJ2-6	few	.	TGTGCCAGCAGTTACAGTGTGGGCGCTGGGGCCAACGTCCTGACTTTC	CASSYSVGAGANVLTF
TRBV7-9	14	TRBJ2-1	few	.	TGTGCCAGCACTTTCCAGGGGCCCTACAATGAGCAGTTCTTC	CASTFQGPYNEQFF
TRBV20-1	15	TRBJ2-3	.	.	TGCAGTGCTAGAGATCTCCAGGGGGGGGAAGATACGCAGTATTTT	CSARDLQGGEDTQYF
TRBV20-1	13	TRBJ2-7	.	.	TGCAGTGCTAGGGACTGGAAAAACTACGAGCAGTACTTC	CSARDWKNYEQYF
TRBV20-1	17	TRBJ2-1	many	.	TGCAGTCCCGCCCAGCAGGGCCCGAGGGGGGCCTACAATGAGCAGTTCTTC	CSPAQQGPRGAYNEQFF
TRBV10-3	15	TRBJ2-5	few	TRBD2	TGTGCCATCCGGCGGGCTAGCGGGGCTCAAGAGACCCAGTACTTC	CAIRRASGAQETQYF
TRBV12-3/TRBV12-4	17	TRBJ2-5	few	TRBD2	TGTGCCAGCAGTTACCTAGCGGGGGGGCCATGGGTTGAGACCCAGTACTTC	CASSYLAGGPWVETQYF
TRBV18	14	TRBJ2-5	.	.	TGTGCCAGCTCACCAACGGCAGGGAAAGGGACCCAGTACTTC	CASSPTAGKGTQYF
TRBV20-1	16	TRBJ2-5	few	TRBD2	TGCAGTGCTAGAGATTCAAGGGCTAGCGGGCAAGAGACCCAGTACTTC	CSARDSRASGQETQYF
TRBV29-1	13	TRBJ1-1	many	.	TGCAACATACAACGGACAGAGAACACTGAAGCTTTCTTT	CNIQRTENTEAFF
TRBV7-2	14	TRBJ2-7	few	TRBD1	TGTGCCAGCAGCCTCAACAGGGGCCCCTACGAGCAGTACTTC	CASSLNRGPYEQYF
TRBV12-3/TRBV12-4	16	TRBJ1-4	.	.	TGTGCCAGCAGTCCGGCAGGGTGGTGGGCTAATGAAAAACTGTTTTTT	CASSPAGWWANEKLFF
TRBV4-2	15	TRBJ2-4	.	.	TGTGCCAGCAGCCCAATGACTGTAGCCAAAAACATTCAGTACTTC	CASSPMTVAKNIQYF
TRBV6-5	16	TRBJ2-2	many	.	TGTGCCAGCAGTTACGGTGTAGGCGTCAACACCGGGGAGCTGTTTTTT	CASSYGVGVNTGELFF
TRBV12-3/TRBV12-4	17	TRBJ1-2	.	TRBD1	TGTGCCAGCAGTTTGCCTACAGGGGGCCCCTCTAACTATGGCTACACCTTC	CASSLPTGGPSNYGYTF
TRBV12-3/TRBV12-4	15	TRBJ1-3	.	TRBD1	TGTGCCAGCAGTTCCAGCGACAGGGGAAGAAACACCATATATTTT	CASSSSDRGRNTIYF
TRBV20-1	13	TRBJ2-2	.	TRBD2	TGCAGTGCTAGATCGACTAGCGCGGGGGAGCTGTTTTTT	CSARSTSAGELFF
TRBV20-1	13	TRBJ1-6	few	.	TGCAGTGCTAGTTCCGGGGAGCGTCCACCCCTCCACTTT	CSASSGERPPLHF
TRBV7-3	15	TRBJ2-1	few	.	TGTGCCAGCAGCTTAGCGCTGGGGACCCTCAATGAGCAGTTCTTC	CASSLALGTLNEQFF